A selection of T cell receptor beta chains follows, all from one sample in a study of CD8+ T cells in alopecia areata. Assay used: immunoSEQ multiplex PCR; TCRdb lists only in-frame clones, some missing. The sample holds roughly 120,000 clones; roughly 58% are singletons and the top ten take approximately 31%. The sample here was CD8+ T cells sorted from blood, taken at week 4, from a patient treated with tofacitinib. These receptors were taken from a human donor with alopecia areata. CDR3s include the opening cysteine and the closing phenylalanine or tryptophan. Each record gives: CDR3 protein, CDR3 DNA, V gene, J gene, clone size, D gene. The D gene is left open where the match is weak. Clone size, where shown, is once, few, many, or a class for clones that have expanded.

cdr3_aa: CASSLSRAWYTDTQYF; cdr3_nt: TGTGCCAGCAGTTTATCCCGGGCCTGGTACACAGATACGCAGTATTTT; v_call: TRBV27; j_call: TRBJ2-3; clone_size: NA; d_call: NA
cdr3_aa: CAWSVGVSNQPQHF; cdr3_nt: TGTGCCTGGAGTGTCGGGGTGAGCAATCAGCCCCAGCATTTT; v_call: TRBV30; j_call: TRBJ1-5; clone_size: NA; d_call: NA
cdr3_aa: CASSQDFRTGNYGYTF; cdr3_nt: TGCGCCAGCAGCCAAGATTTTCGGACAGGGAACTATGGCTACACCTTC; v_call: TRBV4-1; j_call: TRBJ1-2; clone_size: NA; d_call: TRBD1
cdr3_aa: CASSQDGGGGQPQHF; cdr3_nt: TGCGCCAGCAGCCAAGATGGAGGGGGCGGTCAGCCCCAGCATTTT; v_call: TRBV4-3; j_call: TRBJ1-5; clone_size: NA; d_call: TRBD1
cdr3_aa: CASSSGGAYYEQYF; cdr3_nt: TGTGCCAGCAGTTCCGGGGGCGCCTACTACGAGCAGTACTTC; v_call: TRBV7-9; j_call: TRBJ2-7; clone_size: NA; d_call: NA
cdr3_aa: CASSRGLSVKTQYF; cdr3_nt: TGTGCCAGCAGCCGTGGACTAAGTGTCAAGACCCAGTACTTC; v_call: TRBV27; j_call: TRBJ2-5; clone_size: once; d_call: NA
cdr3_aa: CASSLGGSSYEQYF; cdr3_nt: TGTGCCAGCAGTTTAGGGGGGAGCTCCTACGAGCAGTACTTC; v_call: TRBV27; j_call: TRBJ2-7; clone_size: few; d_call: NA
cdr3_aa: CASNPGQTSTDTQYF; cdr3_nt: TGTGCCAGCAACCCGGGACAGACTAGCACAGATACGCAGTATTTT; v_call: TRBV28; j_call: TRBJ2-3; clone_size: NA; d_call: TRBD1
cdr3_aa: CASSLWVNTEAFF; cdr3_nt: TGTGCCAGCAGCTTATGGGTGAACACTGAAGCTTTCTTT; v_call: TRBV13; j_call: TRBJ1-1; clone_size: NA; d_call: NA
cdr3_aa: CASSSLGSYEQFF; cdr3_nt: TGTGCCAGCAGTTCCCTGGGGTCTTACGAGCAGTTCTTC; v_call: TRBV27; j_call: TRBJ2-1; clone_size: NA; d_call: NA
cdr3_aa: CASSHRGRRYYGYTF; cdr3_nt: TGTGCCAGCAGCCACCGTGGGAGACGATACTATGGCTACACCTTC; v_call: TRBV7-9; j_call: TRBJ1-2; clone_size: NA; d_call: NA
cdr3_aa: CASSLVPQDNYGYTF; cdr3_nt: TGTGCCAGCAGCTTGGTCCCCCAAGATAACTATGGCTACACCTTC; v_call: TRBV5-6; j_call: TRBJ1-2; clone_size: NA; d_call: NA
cdr3_aa: CAWTVTTGGGEKLFF; cdr3_nt: TGTGCCTGGACCGTGACGACAGGGGGAGGTGAAAAACTGTTTTTT; v_call: TRBV30; j_call: TRBJ1-4; clone_size: NA; d_call: TRBD1
cdr3_aa: CASSPEPFSLSSTDTQYF; cdr3_nt: TGTGCCAGCAGTCCCGAGCCATTTAGTCTTTCTAGCACAGATACGCAGTATTTT; v_call: TRBV27; j_call: TRBJ2-3; clone_size: NA; d_call: NA
cdr3_aa: CASSVGLAGGAQYF; cdr3_nt: TGTGCCAGCAGCGTAGGACTAGCGGGGGGAGCGCAGTACTTC; v_call: TRBV9; j_call: TRBJ2-7; clone_size: NA; d_call: TRBD2
cdr3_aa: CSFEQGSYEQYF; cdr3_nt: TGCAGCTTTGAACAGGGAAGCTACGAGCAGTACTTC; v_call: TRBV29-1; j_call: TRBJ2-7; clone_size: NA; d_call: NA
cdr3_aa: CASSLTYGQGAHDHQPQHF; cdr3_nt: TGTGCCAGCAGCTTAACATATGGACAGGGAGCCCATGACCATCAGCCCCAGCATTTT; v_call: TRBV7-2; j_call: TRBJ1-5; clone_size: NA; d_call: TRBD1
cdr3_aa: CASSETGTSFEQYF; cdr3_nt: TGTGCCAGCAGCGAAACCGGGACTAGCTTTGAGCAGTACTTC; v_call: TRBV2; j_call: TRBJ2-7; clone_size: NA; d_call: TRBD2
cdr3_aa: CAYQIVGNEQFF; cdr3_nt: TGTGCCTACCAGATAGTCGGGAATGAGCAGTTCTTC; v_call: TRBV30; j_call: TRBJ2-1; clone_size: few; d_call: NA
cdr3_aa: CASRGAAEETQYF; cdr3_nt: TGTGCCAGCAGGGGAGCAGCAGAAGAGACCCAGTACTTC; v_call: TRBV9; j_call: TRBJ2-5; clone_size: NA; d_call: NA
cdr3_aa: CASSLRGRLNTGELFF; cdr3_nt: TGTGCCAGCAGCTTGCGGGGGCGTCTGAACACCGGGGAGCTGTTTTTT; v_call: TRBV7-9; j_call: TRBJ2-2; clone_size: NA; d_call: NA
cdr3_aa: CAWRVGKTETF; cdr3_nt: TGTGCCTGGAGGGTGGGCAAGACTGAAACCTTT; v_call: TRBV30; j_call: TRBJ1-1; clone_size: NA; d_call: NA
cdr3_aa: CSVAPAGLYNEQFF; cdr3_nt: TGCAGCGTTGCCCCAGCGGGGCTTTACAATGAGCAGTTCTTC; v_call: TRBV29-1; j_call: TRBJ2-1; clone_size: NA; d_call: TRBD2
cdr3_aa: CATRTGSVVPEAFF; cdr3_nt: TGTGCCACCAGGACAGGGAGCGTGGTCCCTGAAGCTTTCTTT; v_call: TRBV19; j_call: TRBJ1-1; clone_size: few; d_call: TRBD1
cdr3_aa: CASSLDSQGTEAFF; cdr3_nt: TGTGCCAGCAGCCTGGACAGTCAGGGCACTGAAGCTTTCTTT; v_call: TRBV28; j_call: TRBJ1-1; clone_size: NA; d_call: NA
cdr3_aa: CAWLDNSNEKLFF; cdr3_nt: TGTGCCTGGTTGGACAACTCTAATGAAAAACTGTTTTTT; v_call: TRBV30; j_call: TRBJ1-4; clone_size: NA; d_call: NA
cdr3_aa: CASSGRDTEAFF; cdr3_nt: TGTGCCAGCAGTGGCCGGGACACTGAAGCTTTCTTT; v_call: TRBV25-1; j_call: TRBJ1-1; clone_size: NA; d_call: NA
cdr3_aa: CATSSFDRQNTGELFF; cdr3_nt: TGTGCCACCAGCAGTTTCGACAGGCAGAACACCGGGGAGCTGTTTTTT; v_call: TRBV15; j_call: TRBJ2-2; clone_size: NA; d_call: NA
cdr3_aa: CASSIGQGLLYGYTF; cdr3_nt: TGTGCCAGCAGCATCGGACAGGGCCTCCTCTATGGCTACACCTTC; v_call: TRBV7-9; j_call: TRBJ1-2; clone_size: few; d_call: TRBD1
cdr3_aa: CASSLQGQGASEQFF; cdr3_nt: TGTGCCAGCAGCTTACAGGGACAGGGGGCAAGTGAGCAGTTCTTC; v_call: TRBV7-8; j_call: TRBJ2-1; clone_size: NA; d_call: TRBD1
cdr3_aa: CATKQGFYTEAFF; cdr3_nt: TGTGCCACCAAACAGGGGTTTTACACTGAAGCTTTCTTT; v_call: TRBV7-6; j_call: TRBJ1-1; clone_size: NA; d_call: TRBD1
cdr3_aa: CSVSGGKPPGEQFF; cdr3_nt: TGCAGCGTTAGCGGGGGAAAACCCCCGGGGGAGCAGTTCTTC; v_call: TRBV29-1; j_call: TRBJ2-1; clone_size: NA; d_call: TRBD2
cdr3_aa: CSVEVVMTAEETQYF; cdr3_nt: TGCAGCGTTGAAGTTGTCATGACAGCTGAAGAGACCCAGTACTTC; v_call: TRBV29-1; j_call: TRBJ2-5; clone_size: NA; d_call: NA
cdr3_aa: CSVELGTGVYGYTF; cdr3_nt: TGCAGCGTTGAACTCGGGACAGGAGTCTATGGCTACACCTTC; v_call: TRBV29-1; j_call: TRBJ1-2; clone_size: NA; d_call: TRBD1
cdr3_aa: CSVAIHQNTEAFF; cdr3_nt: TGCAGCGTTGCCATTCACCAGAACACTGAAGCTTTCTTT; v_call: TRBV29-1; j_call: TRBJ1-1; clone_size: NA; d_call: NA
cdr3_aa: CASRAGGGPETQYF; cdr3_nt: TGTGCCAGCAGAGCGGGGGGTGGTCCGGAGACCCAGTACTTC; v_call: TRBV7-9; j_call: TRBJ2-5; clone_size: NA; d_call: TRBD2
cdr3_aa: CASSPLYRRTGANYGYTF; cdr3_nt: TGTGCCAGCTCACCCTTATACCGCCGGACAGGAGCTAACTATGGCTACACCTTC; v_call: TRBV18; j_call: TRBJ1-2; clone_size: few; d_call: TRBD1
cdr3_aa: CAWRGNSNYEQYF; cdr3_nt: TGTGCCTGGAGAGGGAACTCCAACTACGAGCAGTACTTC; v_call: TRBV30; j_call: TRBJ2-7; clone_size: few; d_call: NA
cdr3_aa: CASSLAGLRTEAFF; cdr3_nt: TGTGCCAGCAGCTTAGCGGGGTTGCGAACTGAAGCTTTCTTT; v_call: TRBV13; j_call: TRBJ1-1; clone_size: NA; d_call: NA
cdr3_aa: CSVEVDGTMNYGYTF; cdr3_nt: TGCAGCGTTGAAGTCGATGGGACAATGAACTATGGCTACACCTTC; v_call: TRBV29-1; j_call: TRBJ1-2; clone_size: NA; d_call: NA
cdr3_aa: CASSLSLSGANVLTF; cdr3_nt: TGTGCCAGCAGTTTATCCCTATCTGGGGCCAACGTCCTGACTTTC; v_call: TRBV27; j_call: TRBJ2-6; clone_size: NA; d_call: NA